Below, one T cell receptor beta chain is given with its context. The germline gives CDR1 LGHNT, CDR2 FRNRAP. This CDR3 is 16 amino acids long. Trimming cost V 4 bases and J 0 bases, with 13 bases left between them. Sample-barcoded 5' priming and a J-beta primer mix drove a second PCR of 7 to 11 cycles. TCRdb redid the calling of the 5' RACE reads with MiXCR, one entry per CDR3 protein. The sample contains some 560,000 distinct CDR3 sequences, about 27% of which appear only once. The data belong to a study of blood T cells in healthy people across ages. These data also formed part of another study, on T cells of mothers and their children.

Input material: blood. The receptor comes from a boy younger than 10 in good health. The chain combines TRBV12-5 with TRBJ2-1, with D possibly matching TRBD1 (6 bases). The CDR3 reads CASGSKQGSSYNEQFF. The CDR3 nucleotides are TGTGCTAGTGGTTCAAAACAGGGCAGCTCCTACAATGAGCAGTTCTTC.